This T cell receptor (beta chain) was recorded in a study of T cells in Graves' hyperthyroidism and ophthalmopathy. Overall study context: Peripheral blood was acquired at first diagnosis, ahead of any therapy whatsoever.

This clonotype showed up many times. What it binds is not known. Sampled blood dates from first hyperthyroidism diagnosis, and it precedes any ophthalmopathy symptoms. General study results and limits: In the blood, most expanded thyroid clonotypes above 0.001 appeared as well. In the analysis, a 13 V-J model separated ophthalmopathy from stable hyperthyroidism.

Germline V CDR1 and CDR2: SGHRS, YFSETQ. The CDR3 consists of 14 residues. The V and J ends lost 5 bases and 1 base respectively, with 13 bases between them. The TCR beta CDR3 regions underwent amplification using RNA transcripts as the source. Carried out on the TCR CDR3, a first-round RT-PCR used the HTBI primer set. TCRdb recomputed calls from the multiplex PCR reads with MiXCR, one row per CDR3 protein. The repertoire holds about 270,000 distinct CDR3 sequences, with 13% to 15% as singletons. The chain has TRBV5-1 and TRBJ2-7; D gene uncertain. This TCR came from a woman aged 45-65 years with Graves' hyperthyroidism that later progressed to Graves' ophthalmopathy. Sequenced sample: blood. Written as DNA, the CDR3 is TGCGCCAGCAGGAAGGTCCTCCCATCCTACGAGCAGTACTTC. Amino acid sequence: CASRKVLPSYEQYF. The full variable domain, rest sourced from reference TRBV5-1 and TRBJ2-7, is KAGVTQTPRYLIKTRGQQVTLSCSPISGHRSVSWYQQTPGQGLQFLFEYFSETQRNKGNFPGRFSGRQFSNSRSEMNVSTLELGDSALYLCASRKVLPSYEQYFGPGTRLTVT.